Following are 8 T cell receptor beta chains from one sample sequenced in a study of shared clonotypes between healthy human individuals. Terminally differentiated effector memory CD45RA+ cells were left out of the naive CD8 fraction, which was CD45RO-negative and positively selected for CCR7. The protocol was immunoSEQ multiplex PCR, while the TCRdb copy is restricted to in-frame clones and leaves out a portion. The sample records under 2,000,000 clones, about 95% being singletons. The sample was naive CD8+ T cells sorted from blood. These receptors were taken from a man between 18 and 35 years old in good health.

The chain uses TRBV27 and TRBJ2-3, with D possibly matching TRBD1 (6 bases). This CDR3 region has 16 residues. V was pared by 5 bases and J by 4 bases, with 19 bases between. CDR1 and CDR2 from the germline V gene are MNHEY and SMNVEV (reference sequence). This CDR3 reads CASSATGIKDPDTQYF. In DNA, the CDR3 is TGTGCCAGCAGTGCTACAGGGATTAAAGACCCAGATACGCAGTATTTT.

In its sample, this clone was seen once. This rearrangement joins TRBV7-6 to TRBJ2-5; D is perhaps TRBD1 (5 bases). The germline gives CDR1 SGHVS, CDR2 FNYEAQ. V dropped 1 base and J dropped 3 bases, with 15 bases sitting between them. The CDR3 totals 16 residues. The CDR3 region is CASSLEGGTGKETQYF. CDR3 DNA sequence: TGTGCCAGCAGCTTAGAAGGCGGCACAGGAAAAGAGACCCAGTACTTC.

The chain is built from TRBV7-2 and TRBJ1-6; D is ambiguous. From germline, CDR1 is SGHTA and CDR2 FQGNSA. Deletions cut 2 bases from V and 0 bases from J, with 11 bases between. The CDR3 runs to 17 residues. CDR3 loop: CASSLRLMASYNSPLHF. The CDR3, as DNA: TGTGCCAGCAGCTTAAGGCTAATGGCCTCCTATAATTCACCCCTCCACTTT.

The J gene is TRBJ2-5, the V gene TRBV29-1, with unresolved D. Germline V gene lookup returns CDR1 SQVTM and CDR2 ANQGSEA. V dropped 3 bases and J dropped 4 bases, with 9 bases sitting between them. CDR3 length: 12 amino acids. CDR3 DNA: TGCAGCGTTGAGGGTAGAACAGAGACCCAGTACTTC. Protein sequence: CSVEGRTETQYF.

V gene TRBV4-2 combines with J gene TRBJ1-1; unclear D gene. CDR1 is LGHNA, CDR2 YNFKEQ, per germline. Deletions cut 2 bases from V and 0 bases from J, with 16 bases between. This CDR3 is 17 amino acids long. CDR3 in amino acids: CASSQPLGFTMNTEAFF. The CDR3 bases are TGTGCCAGCAGCCAACCCTTGGGATTCACAATGAACACTGAAGCTTTCTTT.

The J gene is TRBJ2-3, the V gene TRBV11-2, with TRBD2 as a possible D gene (5 bases). Germline lookup yields CDR1 SGHAT and CDR2 FQNNGV. The V end lost 5 bases, the J end lost 3 bases, and 9 bases lay between the germline ends. The CDR3 is made up of 13 amino acids. DNA of the CDR3: TGTGCCAGCAGCAGGACTTCAACAGATACGCAGTATTTT. Its protein product is CASSRTSTDTQYF.

The chain joins TRBV25-1 to TRBJ1-5; TRBD1 matches at 12 bases. CDR3 length: 17 amino acids. Germline CDR1 MGHDK, CDR2 SYGVNS. Losses at the gene ends were 8 bases for V and 2 bases for J; bases not matched to a gene: 10. DNA of the CDR3: TGTGCCAGCGACCTGGGACAGGGGGCGGAGGGCAATCAGCCCCAGCATTTT. Translating gives CASDLGQGAEGNQPQHF.

The chain combines TRBV5-1 with TRBJ2-7; D is perhaps TRBD1 or TRBD2 (5 bases each). The CDR3 covers 15 residues. Germline CDR1 is SGHRS and CDR2 is YFSETQ. Between the trimmed V and J ends, which lost 4 bases and 4 bases, there was a span of 18 bases. The CDR3 is CASSMGEQVLYEQYF. CDR3 bases: TGCGCCAGCAGCATGGGGGAACAGGTCCTATACGAGCAGTACTTC. The whole variable domain, remainder taken from reference TRBV5-1 and TRBJ2-7, is KAGVTQTPRYLIKTRGQQVTLSCSPISGHRSVSWYQQTPGQGLQFLFEYFSETQRNKGNFPGRFSGRQFSNSRSEMNVSTLELGDSALYLCASSMGEQVLYEQYFGPGTRLTVT.